A selection of T cell receptor beta chains follows, all from one sample in a study of cytomegalovirus exposure and HLA in healthy donors. This table comes from immunoSEQ multiplex PCR, and its TCRdb copy is limited to in-frame clones, with some not included. The sample includes a few hundred thousand clones, around two thirds seen only once; the top ten take under 3%. The sequenced material came from PBMCs. These receptors were obtained from a female donor in good health and CMV-seronegative. Each CDR3 is given with its conserved first and last residue. D genes are given only for firm matches. Clone size appears in some rows only: once, few, many, or a class for an expanded clone.

d_call clone_size j_call v_call cdr3_nt cdr3_aa
TRBD2 . TRBJ2-1 TRBV14 TGTGCCAGCAGCCAAGACGGGAGGATCAATGAGCAGTTCTTC CASSQDGRINEQFF
. . TRBJ2-1 TRBV5-4 TGTGCCAGCAGCTCTTCCGGGAGAAGCAATGAGCAGTTCTTC CASSSSGRSNEQFF
. . TRBJ2-7 TRBV6-6 TGTGCCAGCAGTTACTCGATAGCCATCTCCTACGAGCAGTACTTC CASSYSIAISYEQYF
. . TRBJ1-5 TRBV6-5 TGTGCCAGCAGTTACCAGGAATTCCAGCCCCAGCATTTT CASSYQEFQPQHF
. . TRBJ1-2 TRBV28 TGTGCCAGCAGTTTAAACAGGCCCGACCTCTACTATGGCTACACCTTC CASSLNRPDLYYGYTF
. . TRBJ2-3 TRBV11-2 TGTGCCAGCAGCTTGACGGGGTTGGGGGGAGGAGATACGCAGTATTTT CASSLTGLGGGDTQYF
. . TRBJ1-1 TRBV7-2 TGTGCCAGCAGCCCCCGACAGGAGGTAAACACTGAAGCTTTCTTT CASSPRQEVNTEAFF
TRBD2 . TRBJ2-5 TRBV4-2 TGTGCCAGCAGCCAGAGCCGGACTAGCGGGTTAGGGGAGCAGTACTTC CASSQSRTSGLGEQYF
TRBD1 . TRBJ1-1 TRBV7-9 TGTGCCAGCAGCTCGAGACCAGACAGGGCCCTTGAAGCTTTCTTT CASSSRPDRALEAFF
. . TRBJ1-1 TRBV27 TGTGCCAGCAGTTTATCCAACAGGCCTGACACTGAAGCTTTCTTT CASSLSNRPDTEAFF
. . TRBJ2-2 TRBV10-1 TGCGCCAGCAGTGAGTCGAGGACAGTTGCCGGGGAGCTGTTTTTT CASSESRTVAGELFF
TRBD1 . TRBJ2-7 TRBV30 TGTGCCTGGAGTACACGATTGGACAGGGTTACCTACGAGCAGTACTTC CAWSTRLDRVTYEQYF
TRBD1 . TRBJ1-2 TRBV19 TGTGCCAGTAGCCCGGGACAGGACTTGTATGGCTACACCTTC CASSPGQDLYGYTF
. . TRBJ1-4 TRBV7-8 TGTGCCAGCAGCTTAGGATCGGCAGGGTCGGGTAATGAAAAACTGTTTTTT CASSLGSAGSGNEKLFF
. . TRBJ2-5 TRBV2 TGTGCCAGCAGTGAAGTGCAGGGTCCCCACTTC CASSEVQGPHF
TRBD2 . TRBJ2-7 TRBV7-9 TGTGCCAGCAAAGGGTCTAGCGGGAGCCACGAGCAGTACTTC CASKGSSGSHEQYF
. . TRBJ2-7 TRBV4-1 TGCGCCAGCATCCCAGGGGTACACGAGCAGTACTTC CASIPGVHEQYF
TRBD1 . TRBJ1-4 TRBV5-1 TGCGCCAGCAGCCGAACGGGACAGGGGGCTAATGAAAAACTGTTTTTT CASSRTGQGANEKLFF
. . TRBJ2-3 TRBV28 TGTGCCAGCGAGGTAGGGGGAGCCCAGGGCACAGATACGCAGTATTTT CASEVGGAQGTDTQYF
. . TRBJ1-1 TRBV7-8 TGTGCCAGCAGCACCAGGGTGAACACTGAAGCTTTCTTT CASSTRVNTEAFF
. . TRBJ2-6 TRBV28 TGTGCCAGCAGTTCCACAACCCGCTCTGGGGCCAACGTCCTGACTTTC CASSSTTRSGANVLTF
TRBD2 . TRBJ2-1 TRBV7-9 TGTGCCAGCAGCTACCGGGACTACTCCTACAATGAGCAGTTCTTC CASSYRDYSYNEQFF
. . TRBJ2-7 TRBV7-9 TGTTCCAGCAGCTTATCCACAGTTTCCTACGAGCAGTACTTC CSSSLSTVSYEQYF
. once TRBJ2-4 TRBV6-1 TGTGCCAGCAGTGAGGCGGGGCCCCTTGCCCAGTACTTC CASSEAGPLAQYF
TRBD1 . TRBJ2-4 TRBV7-9 TGTGCCAGCAGCGGGACAGGCAAAAACATTCAGTACTTC CASSGTGKNIQYF
TRBD1 once TRBJ1-2 TRBV5-1 TGCGCCAGCAGCTTCGGAGTGGGGACAGACTATGGCTACACCTTC CASSFGVGTDYGYTF
TRBD2 . TRBJ2-3 TRBV4-2 TGTGCCAGCAGCCTACCTAGCGGGAGAGGAGATACGCAGTATTTT CASSLPSGRGDTQYF